The 29 T cell receptor beta chains given below trace back to one sample, sequenced in a study of Ad26.COV2.S vaccination and SARS-CoV-2 variants. Clones were sequenced by immunoSEQ multiplex PCR, and TCRdb holds only the in-frame ones, with some missing. The sample contains around 170,000 clones, around nine tenths of which appear only once. Source: peripheral blood, taken after recovery from COVID-19. These receptors were obtained from a human donor who had recovered from COVID-19.

The V call is TRBV19, the J call TRBJ2-3; 9 bases align to TRBD1. J was trimmed by 0 bases and V by 5 bases; bases with no gene match: 6. Germline V gene sequence: CDR1 LNHDA, CDR2 SQIVND (reference sequence). The CDR3 length is 16 residues. The CDR3 sequence is CASSDRGGISTDTQYF. CDR3 nucleotides: TGTGCCAGTAGTGACAGGGGGGGAATCAGCACAGATACGCAGTATTTT.

The rearrangement links TRBV28 to TRBJ2-7; weak D call: TRBD1 (5 bases). Per the germline V gene, CDR1 is MDHEN and CDR2 is SYDVKM. V dropped 6 bases and J dropped 3 bases, with 12 bases sitting between them. This CDR3 has 13 residues. The chain's CDR3 is CASSPGSVYEQYF. CDR3 DNA sequence: TGTGCCAGCAGCCCAGGGTCAGTCTACGAGCAGTACTTC.

The rearrangement joins TRBV5-8 to TRBJ2-3; no firm D call. Per the germline V gene, CDR1 is SGHTS and CDR2 is YDEGEE. V lost 0 bases and J 8 bases, leaving 7 bases between the germline ends. The CDR3 extends over 12 amino acids. The CDR3: CASSLGSGTQYF. CDR3 bases: TGTGCCAGCAGCTTGGGCAGTGGTACGCAGTATTTT.

The rearrangement uses TRBV28 and TRBJ2-1; D may match TRBD1 or TRBD2 (7 bases each). V was clipped by 6 bases and J by 7 bases, with 16 bases between them. The length of the CDR3 is 14 residues. Germline lookup yields CDR1 MDHEN and CDR2 SYDVKM. The DNA for the CDR3 is TGTGCCAGCAGGGGAGGGACAGCTGTTAATGAGCAGTTCTTC. Its translation is CASRGGTAVNEQFF. Full variable domain (remainder filled in from reference TRBV28 and TRBJ2-1): DVKVTQSSRYLVKRTGEKVFLECVQDMDHENMFWYRQDPGLGLRLIYFSYDVKMKEKGDIPEGYSVSREKKERFSLILESASTNQTSMYLCASRGGTAVNEQFFGPGTRLTVL.

V gene TRBV6-1 combines with J gene TRBJ2-2, with 7 bases that match TRBD1. There are 13 residues in the CDR3. Germline-derived CDR1 and CDR2 are MNHNS and SASEGT. V lost 3 bases, J lost 6 bases, and 1 base stayed unmatched. CDR3 DNA sequence: TGTGCCAGCAGTGAGACAGGGCCCGGGGAGCTGTTTTTT. The encoded protein is CASSETGPGELFF.

This chain connects TRBV20-1 to TRBJ1-2; D uncertain. The germline CDR1 and CDR2 sequences are DFQATT and SNEGSKA (reference sequence). The CDR3 is 11 residues long. The V end was cut by 5 bases, the J end by 6 bases, with 10 bases between. The CDR3 DNA follows: TGCAGTGCTCTCGACCGGAATGGCTACACCTTC. This sequence encodes CSALDRNGYTF.

V usage is TRBV5-1 and J usage is TRBJ1-1; a possible D gene is TRBD1 (6 bases). CDR1 and CDR2 (germline): SGHRS, YFSETQ. Trimming took off 0 bases at V and 7 bases at J, with 13 bases between the two ends. The CDR3 spans 14 residues. The CDR3 sequence: CASSLGGARDEAFF. CDR3 DNA: TGCGCCAGCAGCTTGGGGGGGGCGCGAGATGAAGCTTTCTTT.

Note on this clone: Other DNA sequences of this sample code for an identical CDR3. V usage is TRBV11-3 and J usage is TRBJ2-5, with D possibly being TRBD2 (7 bases). This CDR3 has 14 amino acids. V lost 1 base, J lost 4 bases, and 10 bases lay in between. Germline CDR1 and CDR2: SGHNT and YENEEA. The CDR3 coding sequence is TGTGCCAGCAGCTTAGGAGGGGGGGGAGAGACCCAGTACTTC. Amino acid sequence: CASSLGGGGETQYF.

The chain has TRBV2 and TRBJ2-7; D perhaps matches TRBD1 (6 bases). Trimming stripped 5 bases from V and 3 bases from J, with 14 bases between. This CDR3 has 14 residues. Germline CDR1 reads SNHLY; CDR2 reads FYNNEI. The CDR3 spells CASSLQGMGYEQYF. The CDR3 DNA reads TGTGCCAGCAGTCTACAGGGTATGGGCTACGAGCAGTACTTC.

The chain couples TRBV7-9 to TRBJ2-3; 9 bases are a match to TRBD2. CDR1 is SEHNR, CDR2 FQNEAQ, per germline (reference sequence). The CDR3 has 15 amino acids. V shed 1 base, J shed 4 bases, and the junction held 3 bases outside the gene matches. The CDR3 DNA sequence: TGTGCCAGCAGCTTAGAACTAGCGGGTGCAGATACGCAGTATTTT. Translation gives CASSLELAGADTQYF.

The chain recombines TRBV19 with TRBJ1-3, with D unclear. Per the germline V gene, CDR1 is LNHDA and CDR2 is SQIVND (reference sequence). V lost 9 bases and J 5 bases, leaving 8 bases between the germline ends. The CDR3 has 11 amino acids. Here the CDR3 reads CASGHRNTIYF. DNA of the CDR3: TGTGCCAGCGGGCACAGAAACACCATATATTTT.

V usage is TRBV10-3 and J usage is TRBJ2-7; a weak D match, TRBD2 (6 bases). This CDR3 comprises 15 residues. Trimming cost V 6 bases and J 7 bases, with 22 bases left between them. CDR1 ENHRY and CDR2 SYGVKD come from the germline V gene. CDR3 DNA: TGTGCCATCAGCCCGTTCAGGGCTTCGGAGGGGGAGCAGTACTTC. Amino acids: CAISPFRASEGEQYF.

This sequence joins TRBV11-3 and TRBJ2-1, with D possibly matching TRBD2 (5 bases). The ends were cut back, 0 bases at V and 10 bases at J, with 10 bases in the middle. Germline V gene lookup returns CDR1 SGHNT and CDR2 YENEEA. There are 13 residues in the CDR3. This CDR3 reads CASSLDSSGEQFF. CDR3 DNA sequence: TGTGCCAGCAGCTTAGATTCCAGCGGCGAGCAGTTCTTC.

The genes are TRBV2 and TRBJ1-5; D may be TRBD1 (5 bases). The CDR3 consists of 13 residues. Germline values: CDR1 SNHLY, CDR2 FYNNEI. The germline V and J ends were trimmed by 6 bases and 3 bases, with 9 bases remaining between them. The CDR3 nucleotides are TGTGCCAGCAGCCGGGACCTCAATCAGCCCCAGCATTTT. This codes for CASSRDLNQPQHF.

The gene calls are TRBV30 and TRBJ2-1, with D maybe TRBD2 (5 bases). This CDR3 spans 12 amino acids. Per the germline V gene, CDR1 is GTSNPN and CDR2 is SVGIG (reference sequence). Deletions cut 5 bases from V and 6 bases from J, with 11 bases between. The DNA for the CDR3 is TGTGCCTGGGGGGAGCTCGTCAATGAGCAGTTCTTC. Translation: CAWGELVNEQFF.

The rearrangement links TRBV7-9 to TRBJ1-1; 10 bases line up with TRBD1. With V trimmed by 5 bases and J by 3 bases, 3 bases remained unmatched. Per the germline V gene, CDR1 is SEHNR and CDR2 is FQNEAQ (reference sequence). This CDR3 is built from 14 residues. The chain's CDR3 is CASSRQGADTEAFF. CDR3 nucleotide sequence: TGTGCCAGCAGCCGACAGGGGGCGGACACTGAAGCTTTCTTT.

The rearrangement links TRBV5-1 to TRBJ2-5; possible D gene TRBD2, 6 bases. The CDR3 runs 16 residues. CDR1 SGHRS and CDR2 YFSETQ come from the germline V gene. Trimming shortened V by 4 bases and J by 5 bases, and 21 bases separated the two germline ends. The CDR3 DNA reads as TGCGCCAGCAGCCCCAGTCTGGGTAGCGGAGTGGAGACCCAGTACTTC. Translation: CASSPSLGSGVETQYF.

This clone turned up a few times. J is TRBJ2-3 and V is TRBV28; D not resolved. The CDR3 extends over 13 amino acids. CDR1 and CDR2 from the germline V gene are MDHEN and SYDVKM. The V end was cut by 2 bases, the J end by 0 bases, with 3 bases between. For the CDR3, the DNA is TGTGCCAGCAGTTTACAGAGCACAGATACGCAGTATTTT. It yields the protein CASSLQSTDTQYF.

In this sample, this clone turned up a few times. The V gene is TRBV20-1, the J gene TRBJ2-1; D perhaps matches TRBD2 (6 bases). Trimming took 4 bases from V and 13 from J, leaving 14 bases between them. Per germline, CDR1 DFQATT and CDR2 SNEGSKA (reference sequence). The CDR3 length is 11 residues. In DNA form, the CDR3 reads TGCAGTGCTATACCGGGACTTGTACAGTTCTTC. Residues: CSAIPGLVQFF.

The chain has TRBV11-2 and TRBJ2-7; 10 positions match TRBD1. CDR1 SGHAT and CDR2 FQNNGV come from the germline V gene. The J segment lost 6 bases and the V segment lost 1 base, leaving 3 bases of the junction unmatched. The CDR3 has 14 amino acids. DNA for the CDR3: TGTGCCAGCAGCTTAGGACAGGGGGCCGGCGAGCAGTACTTC. Its protein product is CASSLGQGAGEQYF.

The chain recombines TRBV7-9 with TRBJ2-1, with D maybe TRBD2 (5 bases). Deletions cut 5 bases from V and 11 bases from J, with 19 bases between. Germline V CDR1 and CDR2: SEHNR, FQNEAQ (reference sequence). The CDR3 covers 14 residues. The CDR3 reads CASSTLLVTGKQFF. The DNA of the CDR3 is TGTGCCAGCAGCACGTTACTAGTTACGGGGAAGCAGTTCTTC.

The gene calls are TRBV6-5 and TRBJ2-1; D not certain. The CDR3 runs to 12 residues. CDR1 and CDR2 from the germline V gene are MNHEY and SVGAGI. Trimming cost V 0 bases and J 9 bases, with 6 bases left between them. The CDR3 DNA follows: TGTGCCAGCAGTTACTCGACGGGTGAGCAGTTCTTC. It yields the protein CASSYSTGEQFF.

V gene TRBV7-2 combines with J gene TRBJ1-3; weak D call: TRBD1 (5 bases). This CDR3 region has 15 residues. Deletions cut 1 base from V and 2 bases from J, with 9 bases between. CDR1 is SGHTA and CDR2 is FQGNSA in the germline V gene. As DNA, the CDR3 is TGTGCCAGCAGCTTAGAAGGGGTTGCTGGAAACACCATATATTTT. This encodes CASSLEGVAGNTIYF.

The chain combines TRBV28 with TRBJ2-1; weak D call: TRBD2 (5 bases). Germline assignment: CDR1 MDHEN and CDR2 SYDVKM. The CDR3 consists of 16 residues. Trimming pared 6 bases from V and 1 base from J, leaving 16 bases between. CDR3 sequence: CASRPTRLMSYNEQFF. The CDR3 DNA follows: TGTGCCAGCAGGCCAACTAGGCTGATGTCCTACAATGAGCAGTTCTTC.

This clone occurred a few times. The chain recombines TRBV4-1 with TRBJ1-1; D is unresolved. CDR1 MGHRA and CDR2 YSYEKL come from the germline V gene. The ends were cut back, 5 bases at V and 1 base at J, with 11 bases in the middle. CDR3 size: 14 residues. The CDR3 sequence is CASSLALENTEAFF. CDR3 coding DNA: TGCGCCAGCAGCTTAGCCCTGGAGAACACTGAAGCTTTCTTT.

This sequence joins TRBV4-2 and TRBJ1-2; 7 bases agree with TRBD1. V shed 0 bases and J 4 bases; nucleotides not matched to a gene: 8. Germline V gene sequence: CDR1 LGHNA, CDR2 YNFKEQ. The CDR3 is 16 residues long. Here the CDR3 reads CASSQDSGYRGYGYTF. The DNA of the CDR3 is TGTGCCAGCAGCCAAGATTCCGGCTACAGGGGCTATGGCTACACCTTC.

The rearrangement joins TRBV4-2 to TRBJ1-2; D is unresolved. The CDR3 runs 15 residues. Trimming left V 2 bases short and J 8 bases short, with 18 bases between. Germline lookup yields CDR1 LGHNA and CDR2 YNFKEQ. CDR3 protein: CASSQTTGNQRGYTF. The CDR3 DNA follows: TGTGCCAGCAGCCAAACAACCGGGAACCAGCGGGGCTACACCTTC.

The V gene is TRBV19, the J gene TRBJ1-5; TRBD1 agrees at 9 bases. Germline values: CDR1 LNHDA, CDR2 SQIVND (reference sequence). The V gene end was trimmed by 7 bases and the J gene end by 2 bases; junction bases not matched to a gene: 6. This CDR3 spans 15 amino acids. CDR3 sequence (DNA): TGTGCCAGTAATTCACAGGGGGCAGGCAATCAGCCCCAGCATTTT. Its protein is CASNSQGAGNQPQHF.

CDR3 region: CAWRGFEGFGPNSPLHF. The DNA of the CDR3 is TGTGCCTGGAGGGGATTCGAGGGGTTCGGTCCTAATTCACCCCTCCACTTT. The rearrangement joins TRBV30 to TRBJ1-6; TRBD1 is a possible D gene (5 bases). The CDR3 has 17 amino acids. The germline CDR1 and CDR2 sequences are GTSNPN and SVGIG (reference sequence). Deletions cut 3 bases from V and 6 bases from J, with 21 bases between.